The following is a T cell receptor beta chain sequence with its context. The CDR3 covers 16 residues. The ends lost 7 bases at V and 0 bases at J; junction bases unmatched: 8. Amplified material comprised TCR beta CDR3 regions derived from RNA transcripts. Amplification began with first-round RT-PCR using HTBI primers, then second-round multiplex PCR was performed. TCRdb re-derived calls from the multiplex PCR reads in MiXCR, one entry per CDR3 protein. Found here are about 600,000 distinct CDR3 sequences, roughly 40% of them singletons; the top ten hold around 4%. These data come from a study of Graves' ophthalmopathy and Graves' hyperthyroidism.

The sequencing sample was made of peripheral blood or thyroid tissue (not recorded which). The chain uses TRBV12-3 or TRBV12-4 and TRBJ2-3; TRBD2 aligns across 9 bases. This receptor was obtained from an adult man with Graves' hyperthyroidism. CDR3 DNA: TGTGCCAGCACCCTTAGCGGGGGTGCTAGCACAGATACGCAGTATTTT. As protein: CASTLSGGASTDTQYF.